These 10 T cell receptor beta chains were sequenced from one sample in a study of tumor and adjacent non-tumor tissue in lung cancer. The library came from three nested PCR rounds adapted from ARM-PCR protocols. TCRdb re-called the multiplex PCR reads through MiXCR, storing one row per CDR3 protein. The table has tens of thousands of distinct CDR3 sequences, around 75% seen once. The template was RNA from unsorted bulk tissue. The sample consisted of lung tumor tissue. These receptor sequences come from a woman between 50 and 59 years old with non-small cell lung cancer.

As concerns this clonotype: The conserved final phenylalanine or tryptophan is absent from the CDR3, which likely points to a read error. The chain has TRBV11-2 and TRBJ2-2; no reliable D call. Germline lookup yields CDR1 SGHAT and CDR2 FQNNGV. This CDR3 region has 14 residues. CDR3 DNA sequence: TGTGACAGCAGCAAAAATTGGGGCACCGGGGAGCTGTTTTCT. This translates into CDSSKNWGTGELFS.

Note on this clonotype: At one end, the junction sequence differs from germline, possibly due to a read error. The chain has TRBV28 and TRBJ2-3; tentatively, D is TRBD2 (5 bases). CDR3 length equals 16 residues. CDR1 and CDR2 from the germline V gene are MDHEN and SYDVKM. Written as DNA, the CDR3 is TGTGTCAGCACAAGCTTCTACGCGAGGGGCACAGATACGCAGTATTTT. As protein: CVSTSFYARGTDTQYF.

About this clonotype itself: One end of the junction varies from germline; a read error may be responsible. The rearrangement uses TRBV28 and TRBJ2-5; the D call may be TRBD1 or TRBD2 (5 bases each). The germline CDR1 and CDR2 sequences are MDHEN and SYDVKM. The CDR3 covers 13 residues. For the CDR3, the DNA is TGTGCCAGCAGTTCCGAGGGACGAGAGACGCAGTACTTC. Protein sequence: CASSSEGRETQYF.

Comments on this clonotype: The germline gene is not matched at one end of the junction; a read error may be the cause. V and J are TRBV11-2 and TRBJ2-5, with D unclear. The CDR3 has 13 residues. Germline CDR1 is SGHAT and CDR2 is FQNNGV. CDR3 residues: CVSSDAGVEIQYF. CDR3 DNA sequence: TGTGTCAGCAGCGACGCAGGTGTTGAGATCCAGTACTTC.

V and J are TRBV11-2 and TRBJ2-1; 7 bases line up with TRBD2. The ends lost 7 bases at V and 9 bases at J; junction bases unmatched: 21. Germline V gives CDR1 SGHAT, CDR2 FQNNGV. CDR3 length: 17 residues. The CDR3 loop is CASTQEGGGSSHIEQFF. CDR3 nucleotide sequence: TGTGCCAGCACCCAAGAGGGCGGGGGAAGCTCCCACATTGAGCAGTTCTTC. Variable domain in full (rest from reference TRBV11-2 and TRBJ2-1): EAGVAQSPRYKIIEKRQSVAFWCNPISGHATLYWYQQILGQGPKLLIQFQNNGVVDDSQLPKDRFSAERLKGVDSTLKIQPAKLEDSAVYLCASTQEGGGSSHIEQFFGPGTRLTVL.

This chain connects TRBV20-1 to TRBJ1-2; weak D call: TRBD1 (6 bases). Germline V lookup: CDR1 DFQATT, CDR2 SNEGSKA (reference sequence). V lost 7 bases and J 6 bases, leaving 18 bases between the germline ends. The length of the CDR3 is 13 residues. As DNA, the CDR3 is TGCAGTGTGACGAGACAGGAGGCTAATGGCTACACCTTC. Protein: CSVTRQEANGYTF.

This clonotype was found once. One end of the junction does not line up with germline, which may come from a read error. The V and J genes are TRBV4-2 and TRBJ2-3, with 7 bases identical to TRBD2. In germline, CDR1 is LGHNA, CDR2 YNFKEQ. This CDR3 spans 14 amino acids. The CDR3 here is CASSLALAVDTLYF. The CDR3 DNA reads as TGTGCCAGCAGCCTCGCTCTAGCGGTTGATACGCTGTATTTT.

This chain uses TRBV10-2 with TRBJ2-1, with D possibly called TRBD1 or TRBD2 (5 bases each). The CDR3 covers 13 residues. Germline CDR1 WSHSY, CDR2 SAAADI. Deletions cut 6 bases from V and 16 bases from J, with 22 bases between. The CDR3 DNA is TGCGCCAGCAGAGAGGGGAACTACAATGAGCGATTCTTC. Residues: CASREGNYNERFF.

About this clonotype: The junction departs from germline at one end; a sequencing error may be responsible. The rearrangement uses TRBV29-1 and TRBJ1-1; 8 bases agree with TRBD1. Germline CDR1 and CDR2: SQVTM and ANQGSEA. The CDR3 length is 14 residues. CDR3 region: CSVSRGLLHTQAFF. As DNA, the CDR3 is TGCAGCGTTAGCAGGGGGCTTCTCCACACTCAAGCTTTCTTT.

There are a few counts of this clonotype. The chain employs TRBV6-5 and TRBJ2-5, with 9 bases identical to TRBD1. V shed 4 bases, J shed 5 bases, and the junction held 11 bases outside the gene matches. The V gene's germline CDR1 is MNHEY and CDR2 SVGAGI. This CDR3 has 16 residues. In nucleotides, the CDR3 is TGTGCCAGCAGTTCGGACAGGGGTGCGGACGTGGAGACCCAGTACTTC. It yields the protein CASSSDRGADVETQYF.